Reported below is one T cell receptor (beta chain). Its antigen is unknown. This sample is drawn from a study of cytomegalovirus exposure and HLA in healthy donors. Study context: Later analysis reported that the approximately 120 validation repertoires shared the platform of the approximately 670 first-cohort repertoires. Whole-study findings and limits: The classifier, whose performance was assessed in both the original and validation cohorts, reportedly diagnosed cytomegalovirus status with high specificity and sensitivity. Generally TCR sequences proved uncommon, though certain public TCRs appeared in numerous donors. In vitro experiments confirmed that three CMV-associated chains were specific for CMV antigens.

V gave up 5 bases and J gave up 4 bases, with 6 bases separating them. The CDR3 totals 11 residues. Germline V gives CDR1 SQVTM, CDR2 ANQGSEA. Produced via immunoSEQ multiplex PCR; TCRdb's table is partial and in-frame only. The data hold some 320,000 clones, with 75% to 90% observed a single time. Sequenced material: PBMCs. This sequence originates from a woman aged 25 to 39 in good health and CMV-seropositive. J is TRBJ2-1 and V is TRBV29-1, with no clear D. In DNA, the CDR3 is TGCAGCGTTCCGCATTACAATGAGCAGTTCTTC. Encoded protein: CSVPHYNEQFF.